Listed below are T cell receptor beta chains from one sample, sequenced in a study of blood T cells in healthy people across ages. TCRdb re-called the 5' RACE reads with MiXCR, one entry per CDR3 protein. The sample consists of around 800,000 distinct CDR3 sequences, less than 70% of them appearing once. The sequencing sample was made of blood. The origin of the receptors is a man older than 75 in good health. Each CDR3 is given with its conserved first and last residue. The order of the fields is J gene, D gene, clone size, V gene, CDR3 protein, CDR3 DNA. A D gene is named only where the DNA matches it firmly. The size entry is marked missing in some rows and otherwise reads once, few, many or a size class.

TRBJ2-1	NA	NA	TRBV5-1	CASSLWGSGRLQFF	TGCGCCAGCAGCTTGTGGGGTAGCGGAAGATTGCAGTTCTTC
TRBJ2-7	TRBD2	few	TRBV3-1	CASSQRLAGGVPYF	TGTGCCAGCAGCCAAAGACTAGCGGGAGGGGTGCCGTACTTC
TRBJ1-2	TRBD1	NA	TRBV12-3/TRBV12-4	CAARAGGDYGYTF	TGTGCCGCACGGGCAGGGGGCGACTATGGCTACACCTTC
TRBJ1-2	NA	few	TRBV7-9	CASSLGAGSYGYTF	TGTGCCAGCAGCTTAGGGGCAGGGTCCTATGGCTACACCTTC
TRBJ2-7	NA	NA	TRBV12-3/TRBV12-4	CASSFSGSDEQYF	TGTGCCAGCAGTTTTTCCGGGAGCGACGAGCAGTACTTC
TRBJ1-1	NA	NA	TRBV30	CAWVAQGFTEAFF	TGTGCCTGGGTCGCCCAGGGGTTCACTGAAGCTTTCTTT
TRBJ2-6	NA	NA	TRBV6-1	CASKETANSGANVLTF	TGTGCCAGCAAGGAGACGGCTAACTCTGGGGCCAACGTCCTGACTTTC
TRBJ1-5	NA	NA	TRBV4-2	CASSQGVREMAGQPQHF	TGTGCCAGCAGCCAAGGTGTCAGGGAGATGGCAGGGCAGCCCCAGCATTTT
TRBJ2-7	TRBD2	NA	TRBV29-1	CSVEGLAGSYEQYF	TGCAGCGTTGAAGGACTAGCGGGCTCCTACGAGCAGTACTTC
TRBJ2-3	NA	NA	TRBV6-2/TRBV6-3	CASRESRDAYF	TGTGCCAGCCGGGAGAGCAGAGACGCGTATTTT
TRBJ2-7	NA	NA	TRBV12-3/TRBV12-4	CASSFGAEQYF	TGTGCCAGCAGTTTTGGGGCCGAGCAGTACTTC
TRBJ2-3	TRBD1	once	TRBV15	CATSREPLRDRYAYF	TGTGCCACCAGCAGAGAGCCTCTCCGGGACAGATACGCGTATTTT
TRBJ2-6	NA	NA	TRBV7-3	CASSRSVGANVLTF	TGTGCCAGCAGCCGTTCCGTTGGGGCCAACGTCCTGACTTTC
TRBJ2-7	NA	NA	TRBV4-2	CASSPAGPKPEQYF	TGTGCCAGCAGCCCGGCGGGGCCTAAGCCGGAGCAGTACTTC
TRBJ2-5	TRBD1	NA	TRBV28	CASSFSTGTGQETQYF	TGTGCCAGCAGTTTTAGTACCGGGACAGGTCAAGAGACCCAGTACTTC
TRBJ2-3	TRBD1	few	TRBV10-3	CAISGGTGPTDTQYF	TGTGCCATCAGTGGTGGGACAGGGCCCACAGATACGCAGTATTTT
TRBJ2-5	NA	NA	TRBV20-1	CSARDLTQYF	TGCAGTGCTAGAGATTTGACCCAGTACTTC
TRBJ1-1	NA	NA	TRBV7-2	CASSLKLGIGGTEAFF	TGTGCCAGCAGCTTAAAGTTAGGTATTGGGGGAACTGAAGCTTTCTTT
TRBJ1-5	TRBD1	NA	TRBV12-3/TRBV12-4	CASSETGGRQPQHF	TGTGCCAGCAGTGAGACAGGGGGGCGTCAGCCCCAGCATTTT
TRBJ2-7	TRBD1	few	TRBV20-1	CSAGRQGEGDEQYF	TGCAGTGCTGGCCGACAGGGAGAAGGGGACGAGCAGTACTTC
TRBJ2-5	TRBD2	NA	TRBV29-1	CSVGSTQREFNEEYF	TGCAGCGTTGGATCTACCCAGCGGGAATTCAATGAGGAGTACTTC
TRBJ2-1	TRBD2	NA	TRBV9	CASSVALRAGSINEQFF	TGTGCCAGCAGCGTAGCTTTGCGAGCGGGATCTATCAATGAGCAGTTCTTC
TRBJ2-7	TRBD2	few	TRBV6-5	CASSPGLAGFSYEQYF	TGTGCCAGCAGCCCGGGACTAGCGGGTTTTTCGTACGAGCAGTACTTC
TRBJ2-1	NA	NA	TRBV7-6	CASSLAGAVNEQFF	TGTGCCAGCAGCTTAGCGGGAGCTGTAAATGAGCAGTTCTTC
TRBJ1-2	NA	few	TRBV12-3/TRBV12-4	CASSETASYRYTF	TGTGCCAGCAGTGAGACAGCCAGCTATCGCTACACCTTC
TRBJ2-7	TRBD1	few	TRBV27	CASSPGTDPDEQYF	TGTGCCAGCAGCCCCGGGACAGATCCCGACGAGCAGTACTTC
TRBJ2-7	NA	NA	TRBV19	CPSSKPQDASYEQYF	TGTCCCAGTAGTAAACCCCAGGACGCATCCTACGAGCAGTACTTC
TRBJ2-3	TRBD2	NA	TRBV5-1	CASSLELAAEHRYAYF	TGCGCCAGCAGCTTGGAACTAGCGGCAGAGCACAGATACGCGTATTTT
TRBJ1-5	TRBD1	NA	TRBV7-9	CASSLTGTGEQPQHF	TGTGCCAGCAGCTTGACCGGGACAGGGGAACAGCCCCAGCATTTT
TRBJ2-3	NA	few	TRBV20-1	CSARSAATLTDTQYF	TGCAGTGCTAGATCCGCAGCGACTCTCACAGATACGCAGTATTTT
TRBJ2-7	NA	NA	TRBV6-5	CASGRQISYEQYF	TGTGCCAGCGGGAGGCAGATCTCCTACGAGCAGTACTTC
TRBJ2-3	TRBD1	few	TRBV29-1	CSVEGGGTGSRYAYF	TGCAGCGTTGAAGGGGGAGGGACAGGGAGCAGATACGCGTATTTT
TRBJ2-4	NA	NA	TRBV6-6	CASTPSFDIQYF	TGTGCCAGCACTCCATCTTTTGACATTCAGTACTTC
TRBJ2-6	TRBD1	NA	TRBV7-3	CASSSPRDRAISGANVLTF	TGTGCCAGCAGCTCCCCCCGGGACAGGGCGATCTCTGGGGCCAACGTCCTGACTTTC
TRBJ2-7	TRBD1	NA	TRBV29-1	CSVYRGSYEQYF	TGCAGCGTTTACAGGGGATCCTACGAGCAGTACTTC
TRBJ2-7	NA	NA	TRBV20-1	CSASEVTGATYEQYF	TGCAGTGCTAGCGAAGTTACAGGCGCAACCTACGAGCAGTACTTC
TRBJ2-7	NA	few	TRBV7-9	CASTQGGYEQYF	TGTGCCAGCACTCAGGGGGGGTACGAGCAGTACTTC
TRBJ2-7	NA	few	TRBV7-9	CASSLGWWEHSYEQYF	TGTGCCAGCAGCTTAGGATGGTGGGAGCACTCCTACGAGCAGTACTTC
TRBJ2-5	TRBD1	NA	TRBV9	CASSEQTGGAETQYF	TGTGCCAGCAGCGAACAGACAGGGGGCGCAGAGACCCAGTACTTC
TRBJ2-3	NA	few	TRBV20-1	CSATSTNFADTQYF	TGCAGTGCTACCTCAACAAATTTCGCCGATACGCAGTATTTT
TRBJ1-1	NA	NA	TRBV3-1	CASSRGDRMNTEAFF	TGTGCCAGCAGCCGAGGGGACCGGATGAACACTGAAGCTTTCTTT
TRBJ2-1	TRBD2	NA	TRBV10-1	CASSLGLALRRNEQFF	TGCGCCAGCAGTCTAGGACTAGCGCTCCGACGGAATGAGCAGTTCTTC
TRBJ2-3	TRBD2	NA	TRBV29-1	CSVEKPSGSGDTQYF	TGCAGCGTTGAAAAGCCTAGCGGGAGTGGAGATACGCAGTATTTT
TRBJ1-1	NA	NA	TRBV6-4	CASSDGVTEAFF	TGTGCCAGCAGTGACGGGGTCACTGAAGCTTTCTTT
TRBJ2-7	NA	NA	TRBV28	CASSGGTIRVYEQYF	TGTGCCAGCAGCGGAGGGACAATTCGGGTTTACGAGCAGTACTTC
TRBJ2-3	NA	many	TRBV29-1	CSAPVEGADTQYF	TGCAGCGCCCCGGTCGAGGGAGCAGATACGCAGTATTTT
TRBJ2-1	NA	NA	TRBV12-3/TRBV12-4	CASSLRGAHEQFF	TGTGCCAGCAGTTTAAGAGGGGCCCATGAGCAGTTCTTC
TRBJ2-7	TRBD1	few	TRBV5-5	CASKGQATYEQYF	TGTGCCAGCAAGGGACAGGCGACCTACGAGCAGTACTTC
TRBJ2-7	TRBD1	NA	TRBV28	CASSLPWDRVVHEQYF	TGTGCCAGCAGTTTACCCTGGGACAGGGTGGTCCACGAGCAGTACTTC
TRBJ2-1	NA	few	TRBV12-3/TRBV12-4	CASILGDSYNEQFF	TGTGCCAGCATCCTTGGTGACTCCTACAATGAGCAGTTCTTC
TRBJ2-1	NA	once	TRBV21-1	CASSKEGQGSSEQFF	TGTGCCAGCAGCAAAGAGGGACAGGGTTCAAGTGAGCAGTTCTTC
TRBJ2-1	TRBD2	NA	TRBV6-1	CASSPKREGRGNEQFF	TGTGCCAGCAGTCCAAAGCGGGAGGGCCGGGGGAATGAGCAGTTCTTC
TRBJ2-3	TRBD2	NA	TRBV5-1	CASNPAVVAGRSTDTQYF	TGCGCCAGCAACCCCGCGGTTGTAGCGGGGCGTAGCACAGATACGCAGTATTTT
TRBJ2-3	TRBD1	NA	TRBV28	CASSDAGQGTDTQYF	TGTGCCAGCAGTGACGCGGGACAGGGCACAGATACGCAGTATTTT
TRBJ2-1	TRBD2	NA	TRBV4-1	CASSQGLAGGTEQFF	TGCGCCAGCAGCCAAGGCTTAGCGGGAGGAACTGAGCAGTTCTTC
TRBJ2-5	TRBD2	NA	TRBV5-1	CASRGLAGVGGAEQYF	TGCGCCAGCAGGGGACTAGCGGGAGTGGGGGGTGCTGAGCAGTACTTC
TRBJ2-7	TRBD2	NA	TRBV7-6	CASSLATSSLADPYEQYF	TGTGCCAGCAGCTTAGCGACTTCATCTCTAGCGGACCCCTACGAGCAGTACTTC
TRBJ2-1	NA	NA	TRBV7-3	CASSTQGRNEQFF	TGTGCCAGCAGCACGCAGGGCCGCAATGAGCAGTTCTTC
TRBJ2-1	TRBD2	NA	TRBV10-3	CATTFTSGKGNEQFF	TGTGCCACCACCTTTACTAGCGGGAAAGGGAATGAGCAGTTCTTC
TRBJ2-3	TRBD1	few	TRBV27	CASSLGQANTDTQYF	TGTGCCAGCAGTCTCGGACAGGCGAACACAGATACGCAGTATTTT